These 17 T cell receptor beta chains came from one sample sequenced in a study of monozygotic twins with inflammatory bowel disease. TCRdb reprocessed the 5' RACE reads; each CDR3 protein has one entry and no DNA is given. The sample table includes over 200,000 distinct CDR3 sequences. The sequenced material came from blood. The receptors shown here come from a human donor with ulcerative colitis or Crohn's disease, or a healthy co-twin of an affected twin (not recorded which).

The chain recombines TRBV29-1 with TRBJ2-7; TCRdb names TRBD1, which stays unverified in the absence of DNA. The CDR3 extends over 13 amino acids. Germline V gene data show CDR1 as SQVTM and CDR2 as ANQGSEA. CDR3 loop: CSAEGESSYEQYF.

This chain uses TRBV7-8 with TRBJ2-5; there is no DNA to check the TCRdb D call of TRBD1. CDR3 length equals 14 residues. Germline V gene sequence: CDR1 SGHVS, CDR2 FQNEAQ. Here the CDR3 reads CASSFAGGQETQYF.

The CDR3: CASNRQIGGGYTF. V is TRBV6-5 and J is TRBJ1-2; TCRdb reports TRBD1, a call that lacks DNA to check it against. The CDR3 runs to 13 residues. Germline assignment: CDR1 MNHEY and CDR2 SVGAGI.

This CDR3 reads CASSPTYGSRLNTEAFF. The chain recombines TRBV14 with TRBJ1-1. The CDR3 runs 17 residues. The germline V gene has CDR1 SGHDN and CDR2 FVKESK.

The chain recombines TRBV20-1 with TRBJ1-1. The germline V gene has CDR1 DFQATT and CDR2 SNEGSKA (reference sequence). The CDR3 has 13 residues. The CDR3 loop reads CSALYLANTEAFF.

The J gene is TRBJ2-5, the V gene TRBV2; TCRdb's assignment of TRBD1 cannot be checked, as there is no DNA. The CDR3 consists of 13 residues. Germline CDR1 SNHLY, CDR2 FYNNEI. The CDR3 here is CASSGQDQETQYF. Based on the CDR3 plus reference TRBV2 and TRBJ2-5, the full variable domain is EPEVTQTPSHQVTQMGQEVILRCVPISNHLYFYWYRQILGQKVEFLVSFYNNEISEKSEIFDDQFSVERPDGSNFTLKIRSTKLEDSAMYFCASSGQDQETQYFGPGTRLLVL.

The chain couples TRBV29-1 to TRBJ1-1. The CDR3 runs 14 residues. Looked up from germline, CDR1 is SQVTM and CDR2 is ANQGSEA. CDR3 protein: CSVEGQVKNTEAFF. Combining the CDR3 with reference TRBV29-1 and TRBJ1-1 gives the whole variable domain SAVISQKPSRDICQRGTSLTIQCQVDSQVTMMFWYRQQPGQSLTLIATANQGSEATYESGFVIDKFPISRPNLTFSTLTVSNMSPEDSSIYLCSVEGQVKNTEAFFGQGTRLTVV.

The J gene is TRBJ2-7, the V gene TRBV5-1; TCRdb calls TRBD2, which cannot be checked without DNA. The CDR3 sequence is 14 residues long. Per germline, CDR1 SGHRS and CDR2 YFSETQ. CDR3 sequence: CATSTSGGTYEQYF.

The chain carries TRBV20-1 and TRBJ1-4; the D call of TRBD1 rests on TCRdb alone, since no DNA is present to check it. The CDR3 extends over 13 amino acids. Germline CDR1 and CDR2: DFQATT and SNEGSKA (reference sequence). This CDR3 reads CSSTGQGFEKLFF.

V usage is TRBV5-1 and J usage is TRBJ2-2; TCRdb designates TRBD2, a call that cannot be tested without DNA. The CDR3 spans 14 residues. Germline assignment: CDR1 SGHRS and CDR2 YFSETQ. CDR3: CASSLNGGAGELFF.

The CDR3 loop reads CASVQQGVGEQYF. The chain recombines TRBV3-1 with TRBJ2-7; TCRdb names TRBD1, which stays unverified in the absence of DNA. Germline V gene sequence: CDR1 LGHDT, CDR2 YNNKEL (reference sequence). The CDR3 runs to 13 residues.

V and J are TRBV4-2 and TRBJ1-1; TCRdb names TRBD1, which stays unverified in the absence of DNA. The CDR3 is 18 residues long. Germline V gives CDR1 LGHNA, CDR2 YNFKEQ. The CDR3 reads CASSEKGENRDGATEAFF.

The chain carries TRBV18 and TRBJ2-7; TCRdb's assignment of TRBD1 cannot be checked, as there is no DNA. From germline, CDR1 is KGHSH and CDR2 LQKENI. This CDR3 region has 16 residues. CDR3: CASSPGTGSGSSEQYF.

The rearrangement links TRBV7-2 to TRBJ2-7; TCRdb reports TRBD1, a call that lacks DNA to check it against. The CDR3 length is 13 residues. Germline CDR1 reads SGHTA; CDR2 reads FQGNSA. CDR3 loop: CASSPLRLYEQYF.

The rearrangement uses TRBV7-6 and TRBJ1-1; absent DNA, TCRdb's TRBD1 call cannot be checked. Germline assignment: CDR1 SGHVS and CDR2 FNYEAQ. CDR3 length: 15 amino acids. CDR3 amino acids: CASSLAAGWNTEAFF.

The chain combines TRBV27 with TRBJ2-2; TCRdb indicates TRBD1, and absent DNA this call remains unverified. This CDR3 spans 15 amino acids. The germline CDR1 and CDR2 sequences are MNHEY and SMNVEV (reference sequence). The CDR3 sequence is CASSLDRDGTGELFF.

The V gene is TRBV7-8, the J gene TRBJ2-2; with no DNA, the TCRdb D assignment of TRBD1 cannot be verified. The germline V gene has CDR1 SGHVS and CDR2 FQNEAQ. The length of the CDR3 is 13 residues. CDR3 amino acids: CASREQGPGELFF.